This TCR beta chain was identified in a study of CD8 T cells in ankylosing spondylitis. V lost 0 bases to trimming and J lost 2 bases; unmatched junction nucleotides: 27. Germline loops: CDR1 SGHAT, CDR2 FQNNGV. The CDR3 is made up of 23 amino acids. Study results and caveats: A TCR beta motif of several highly homologous variants appeared characteristic of ankylosing spondylitis blood.

As to this clonotype: Its antigen is unidentified.

Preparation of TCR beta libraries was done by quantitative 5'-RACE with molecular barcodes. TCRdb reprocessed the 5' RACE reads via MiXCR and lists one record per CDR3 protein. The table lists 100,000 to 150,000 distinct CDR3 sequences, roughly 17% of them singletons. This TCR derives from a male donor with ankylosing spondylitis. The sequenced sample was blood, either unsorted or a sorted T cell fraction (not recorded which). The chain uses TRBV11-2 and TRBJ2-5; 7 bases align to TRBD2. The CDR3 reads CASSLERRVGTTQLTVKQETQYF. The CDR3 DNA reads as TGTGCCAGCAGCTTAGAGAGGCGGGTCGGGACTACCCAACTAACAGTCAAACAAGAGACCCAGTACTTC.